Listed below are T cell receptor beta chains from one sample, sequenced in a study of blood T cells in healthy people across ages. TCRdb analysed the 5' RACE reads with MiXCR anew, one entry per CDR3 protein. This table has some 690,000 distinct CDR3 sequences, 20% to 25% appearing once. Sequencing was performed on blood. These receptors originate from an older man in good health. CDR3s include the opening cysteine and the closing phenylalanine or tryptophan. The D gene is left open where the match is weak. Some rows mark clone size as missing; the rest say once, few, many or name a class of expanded clone.

J gene: TRBJ1-2; D gene: .; V gene: TRBV14; clone size: .; CDR3 DNA: TGTGCCAGCAGCTGGGACCCTACTGGGGCTAACTATGGCTACACCTTC; CDR3 protein: CASSWDPTGANYGYTF
J gene: TRBJ2-7; D gene: TRBD2; V gene: TRBV27; clone size: few; CDR3 DNA: TGTGCCAGCAGTGTTACCGGGACTAGCGGCTACGAGCAGTACTTC; CDR3 protein: CASSVTGTSGYEQYF
J gene: TRBJ2-3; D gene: .; V gene: TRBV4-1; clone size: .; CDR3 DNA: TGCGCCAGCAGCAGCGAACCGTACCGAGATACGCAGTATTTT; CDR3 protein: CASSSEPYRDTQYF
J gene: TRBJ1-4; D gene: TRBD1; V gene: TRBV20-1; clone size: few; CDR3 DNA: TGCAGTGCTCCGCAACCTGGACAGGGGGAAAAACTGTTTTTT; CDR3 protein: CSAPQPGQGEKLFF
J gene: TRBJ2-7; D gene: TRBD1; V gene: TRBV6-5; clone size: .; CDR3 DNA: TGTGCCAGCAGTAAGTCGGACAGGTCCTACGAGCAGTACTTC; CDR3 protein: CASSKSDRSYEQYF
J gene: TRBJ2-2; D gene: .; V gene: TRBV15; clone size: .; CDR3 DNA: TGTGCCACCAGCAGAGTGGGACACACCGGGGAGCTGTTTTTT; CDR3 protein: CATSRVGHTGELFF
J gene: TRBJ1-1; D gene: .; V gene: TRBV7-8; clone size: .; CDR3 DNA: TGTGCCAGCAGCGCCGAGTTCGGACGGCTTGAAGCTTTCTTT; CDR3 protein: CASSAEFGRLEAFF
J gene: TRBJ1-5; D gene: .; V gene: TRBV12-3/TRBV12-4; clone size: .; CDR3 DNA: TGTGCCAGCAGCCGAGACAGCCTGACCAATCAGCCCCAGCATTTT; CDR3 protein: CASSRDSLTNQPQHF
J gene: TRBJ2-5; D gene: .; V gene: TRBV20-1; clone size: .; CDR3 DNA: TGCAGTGCCAGGGGTCTTAGGTTACAAGAGACCCAGTACTTC; CDR3 protein: CSARGLRLQETQYF
J gene: TRBJ1-5; D gene: .; V gene: TRBV6-1; clone size: .; CDR3 DNA: TGTGCCACGAGATTGAGGGAAAATCAGCCCCAGCATTTT; CDR3 protein: CATRLRENQPQHF
J gene: TRBJ2-5; D gene: TRBD2; V gene: TRBV18; clone size: .; CDR3 DNA: TGTGCCAGCTCACCACCGCTAGCGGGAGTTGCAGAGACCCAGTACTTC; CDR3 protein: CASSPPLAGVAETQYF
J gene: TRBJ2-3; D gene: TRBD1; V gene: TRBV6-5; clone size: few; CDR3 DNA: TGTGCCAGCAGTCCGACAGGGGTTTCCTTAGATACGCAGTATTTT; CDR3 protein: CASSPTGVSLDTQYF
J gene: TRBJ2-1; D gene: TRBD2; V gene: TRBV20-1; clone size: few; CDR3 DNA: TGCAGTGCCTCCGGACTAGCGGGAGAGGGAGCCTACAATGAGCAGTTCTTC; CDR3 protein: CSASGLAGEGAYNEQFF
J gene: TRBJ2-3; D gene: TRBD1; V gene: TRBV18; clone size: few; CDR3 DNA: TGTGCCAGCTCACCCCGGGACAGACTCACAGATACGCAGTATTTT; CDR3 protein: CASSPRDRLTDTQYF
J gene: TRBJ2-7; D gene: .; V gene: TRBV28; clone size: few; CDR3 DNA: TGTGCCAGCAGTTTATTAGGGGACGTGTCAGGATACGAGCAGTACTTC; CDR3 protein: CASSLLGDVSGYEQYF
J gene: TRBJ2-2; D gene: TRBD2; V gene: TRBV2; clone size: .; CDR3 DNA: TGTGCCAGCAGCTGGACGGGAGGGCCCGGGGAGCTGTTTTTT; CDR3 protein: CASSWTGGPGELFF
J gene: TRBJ2-5; D gene: .; V gene: TRBV2; clone size: .; CDR3 DNA: TGTGCCAGCAAGGCCCTCCGAGGGGGTACCGGGACCCAGTACTTC; CDR3 protein: CASKALRGGTGTQYF
J gene: TRBJ2-3; D gene: .; V gene: TRBV7-3; clone size: .; CDR3 DNA: TGTGCCAGCAGCTTAAAACTAGCCACAGATACGCAGTATTTT; CDR3 protein: CASSLKLATDTQYF
J gene: TRBJ2-2; D gene: .; V gene: TRBV2; clone size: .; CDR3 DNA: TGTGCCAGCAGTGAGTGGGGGATCGCGAACACCGGGGAGCTGTTTTTT; CDR3 protein: CASSEWGIANTGELFF
J gene: TRBJ2-5; D gene: TRBD2; V gene: TRBV7-2; clone size: .; CDR3 DNA: TGTGCCAGCAGCCGTGAGGGAGCTAGCGGGAGTGAGACCCAGTACTTC; CDR3 protein: CASSREGASGSETQYF
J gene: TRBJ2-3; D gene: .; V gene: TRBV7-2; clone size: .; CDR3 DNA: TGTGCCAGCAGCCATAGGGAGAGCACAGATACGCAGTATTTT; CDR3 protein: CASSHRESTDTQYF
J gene: TRBJ1-4; D gene: TRBD1; V gene: TRBV11-2; clone size: .; CDR3 DNA: TGTGCCAGCAGTTATGACAGGGATAATGAAAAACTGTTTTTT; CDR3 protein: CASSYDRDNEKLFF
J gene: TRBJ2-1; D gene: .; V gene: TRBV12-3/TRBV12-4; clone size: .; CDR3 DNA: TGTGCCAGCATTCGGGGGTTCCCTGGCCACGTGTTCTTC; CDR3 protein: CASIRGFPGHVFF
J gene: TRBJ2-1; D gene: .; V gene: TRBV18; clone size: few; CDR3 DNA: TGTGCCAGCTCACCGGGGACTGGCGACAATGGGCAGTTCTTC; CDR3 protein: CASSPGTGDNGQFF
J gene: TRBJ2-1; D gene: TRBD1; V gene: TRBV10-3; clone size: .; CDR3 DNA: TGTGCCATCAGTGAGCCACACAGGGGTAACAATGAGCAGTTCTTC; CDR3 protein: CAISEPHRGNNEQFF
J gene: TRBJ1-5; D gene: .; V gene: TRBV12-3/TRBV12-4; clone size: .; CDR3 DNA: TGTGCCAGCAGCCCCCCCAGAGTCAATCAGCCCCAGCATTTT; CDR3 protein: CASSPPRVNQPQHF
J gene: TRBJ2-3; D gene: .; V gene: TRBV29-1; clone size: .; CDR3 DNA: TGCAGCGTTGGGGCCCAACCAGATACGCAGTATTTT; CDR3 protein: CSVGAQPDTQYF
J gene: TRBJ1-5; D gene: TRBD1; V gene: TRBV25-1; clone size: few; CDR3 DNA: TGTGCCAGCAGTCCGACAGGGCGTGGTCAGCCCCAGCATTTT; CDR3 protein: CASSPTGRGQPQHF
J gene: TRBJ1-1; D gene: .; V gene: TRBV27; clone size: few; CDR3 DNA: TGTGCCAGCGGGACGTACATGAACACTGAAGCTTTCTTT; CDR3 protein: CASGTYMNTEAFF
J gene: TRBJ2-1; D gene: .; V gene: TRBV7-6; clone size: few; CDR3 DNA: TGTGCCAGCAGCTTAGGCCAGTGGGCATACAATGAGCAGTTCTTC; CDR3 protein: CASSLGQWAYNEQFF
J gene: TRBJ2-3; D gene: TRBD2; V gene: TRBV5-1; clone size: many; CDR3 DNA: TGCGCCAGCAGCGGGGGACTAGCGGGGGGGACAGATACGCAGTATTTT; CDR3 protein: CASSGGLAGGTDTQYF
J gene: TRBJ1-2; D gene: .; V gene: TRBV6-6; clone size: .; CDR3 DNA: TGTGCCAGCAGTTCCCACTTTGGGGTTGGCGGCTACACCTTC; CDR3 protein: CASSSHFGVGGYTF
J gene: TRBJ1-2; D gene: TRBD1; V gene: TRBV12-3/TRBV12-4; clone size: .; CDR3 DNA: TGTGCCAGCAGCCCTGGACTCACAGGGGGCATTAAGTATGGCTACACCTTC; CDR3 protein: CASSPGLTGGIKYGYTF
J gene: TRBJ2-2; D gene: TRBD1; V gene: TRBV20-1; clone size: .; CDR3 DNA: TGCAGTGCTATCATGACAGGGGGGACCGGGGAGCTGTTTTTT; CDR3 protein: CSAIMTGGTGELFF
J gene: TRBJ1-2; D gene: .; V gene: TRBV24-1; clone size: .; CDR3 DNA: TGTGCCACCAGTGATTCAGGCCGGGACTATGGCTACACCTTC; CDR3 protein: CATSDSGRDYGYTF
J gene: TRBJ2-1; D gene: .; V gene: TRBV7-2; clone size: few; CDR3 DNA: TGTGCCAGCAGCCCACAGGGAGGGAATGAGCAGTTCTTC; CDR3 protein: CASSPQGGNEQFF
J gene: TRBJ2-3; D gene: .; V gene: TRBV21-1; clone size: .; CDR3 DNA: TGTGCCAGCAGCAAAGAGACAGGGGGCCCTCAAAAAACAGATACGCAGTATTTT; CDR3 protein: CASSKETGGPQKTDTQYF
J gene: TRBJ2-2; D gene: .; V gene: TRBV20-1; clone size: .; CDR3 DNA: TGCAGTGCTAGATCGGTCGGACTGTACACCGGGGAGCTGTTTTTT; CDR3 protein: CSARSVGLYTGELFF
J gene: TRBJ1-6; D gene: .; V gene: TRBV20-1; clone size: .; CDR3 DNA: TGCAGTGCTAGAGATCGGGCCAGGGTGGGATCACCCCTCCACTTT; CDR3 protein: CSARDRARVGSPLHF